These 20 T cell receptor beta chains came from one sample sequenced in a study of cytomegalovirus exposure and HLA in healthy donors. This PCR relied on a set of 60 Vbeta primers and 13 Jbeta primers. The repertoire was sequenced with immunoSEQ multiplex PCR; TCRdb's copy has only in-frame clones and lacks some. This sample's table reports about 42,000 clones. Sample: PBMCs. These TCRs come from a man younger than 45 in good health and CMV-seronegative.

J is TRBJ1-1 and V is TRBV2, with TRBD1 as a possible D gene (6 bases). Germline V gives CDR1 SNHLY, CDR2 FYNNEI. V gave up 2 bases and J gave up 2 bases, with 15 bases separating them. The CDR3 totals 16 residues. The CDR3 reads CASSERQGTGNTEAFF. In nucleotides, the CDR3 is TGTGCCAGCAGTGAAAGGCAGGGGACGGGTAACACTGAAGCTTTCTTT.

This sequence joins TRBV29-1 and TRBJ1-2; tentative D call: TRBD1 (6 bases). The CDR3 has 12 residues. V lost 7 bases and J lost 4, with 13 bases in between. Germline V gene sequence: CDR1 SQVTM, CDR2 ANQGSEA. The CDR3 loop reads CSASGTPYGYTF. CDR3 nucleotides: TGCAGCGCGTCCGGGACACCCTATGGCTACACCTTC.

In the case of this clone: One junction end does not reproduce the germline sequence, and a read error may be involved. The gene calls are TRBV29-1 and TRBJ2-2, with TRBD1 matching over 7 bases. CDR3 size: 16 residues. Germline CDR1 and CDR2: SQVTM and ANQGSEA. The CDR3 reads CSGEARGTGDVGELFF. In DNA, the CDR3 is TGCAGCGGTGAAGCGAGAGGAACAGGGGATGTCGGGGAGCTGTTTTTT.

The V and J genes are TRBV18 and TRBJ1-4; the D gene is possibly TRBD1 (6 bases). Trimming took 1 base from V and 3 from J, leaving 12 bases between them. The CDR3 spans 16 residues. The V gene's germline CDR1 is KGHSH and CDR2 LQKENI. CDR3 coding DNA: TGTGCCAGCTCACCACGCAACAGGGCCGCTAATGAAAAACTGTTTTTT. This codes for CASSPRNRAANEKLFF.

The chain recombines TRBV5-1 with TRBJ2-3; the match to TRBD1 covers 7 bases. The CDR3 consists of 15 residues. V lost 0 bases to trimming and J lost 5 bases; unmatched junction nucleotides: 6. Germline V lookup: CDR1 SGHRS, CDR2 YFSETQ. The CDR3 DNA sequence: TGCGCCAGCAGCTTGGTTGCAGGGGGTAGAGATACGCAGTATTTT. This translates into CASSLVAGGRDTQYF.

The chain uses TRBV5-4 and TRBJ2-3; 9 positions match TRBD2. The germline CDR1 and CDR2 sequences are SGHNT and YYREEE (reference sequence). This CDR3 comprises 16 residues. J lost 1 base, V lost 4 bases, and 7 bases had no gene match. The chain's CDR3 is CASSLGVAGGTDTQYF. The CDR3 nucleotides read TGTGCCAGCAGCCTAGGGGTAGCGGGGGGCACAGATACGCAGTATTTT.

The chain recombines TRBV19 with TRBJ1-2, with TRBD1 identical over 7 bases. The CDR3 extends over 13 amino acids. J lost 8 bases, V lost 5 bases, and 8 bases had no gene match. Per the germline V gene, CDR1 is LNHDA and CDR2 is SQIVND (reference sequence). CDR3 amino acids: CASSVTGAGGYTF. Here the CDR3 DNA reads TGTGCCAGTAGTGTCACAGGGGCGGGAGGCTACACCTTC.

V gene TRBV29-1 combines with J gene TRBJ2-7; D gene ambiguous. Germline values: CDR1 SQVTM, CDR2 ANQGSEA. The CDR3 totals 10 residues. Trimming took 4 bases from V and 5 from J, leaving 6 bases between them. CDR3 protein: CSVGADEQYF. CDR3 sequence (DNA): TGCAGCGTTGGGGCTGACGAGCAGTACTTC.

CDR3 nucleotide sequence: TGTGCCAGCAGCTCGCTAGCCCCCAGCTCCTACAATGAGCAGTTCTTC. Residues: CASSSLAPSSYNEQFF. The gene calls are TRBV7-9 and TRBJ2-1; possible D gene TRBD2, 5 bases. V lost 4 bases to trimming and J lost 0 bases, with 13 bases between them. The CDR3 sequence is 16 residues long. CDR1 and CDR2 from the germline V gene are SEHNR and FQNEAQ (reference sequence). Combining the CDR3 with reference TRBV7-9 and TRBJ2-1 gives the whole variable domain DTGVSQNPRHKITKRGQNVTFRCDPISEHNRLYWYRQTLGQGPEFLTYFQNEAQLEKSRLLSDRFSAERPKGSFSTLEIQRTEQGDSAMYLCASSSLAPSSYNEQFFGPGTRLTVL.

The gene calls are TRBV19 and TRBJ2-2; possible D gene TRBD1, 6 bases. This CDR3 is 14 amino acids long. The V end was cut by 7 bases, the J end by 5 bases, with 14 bases between. Germline V lookup: CDR1 LNHDA, CDR2 SQIVND (reference sequence). CDR3 nucleotide sequence: TGTGCCAGTATAGGGCAGGGGTATACCGGGGAGCTGTTTTTT. This translates into CASIGQGYTGELFF.

J is TRBJ1-6 and V is TRBV18; perhaps TRBD1 as D (6 bases). Germline loops: CDR1 KGHSH, CDR2 LQKENI. Deletions cut 1 base from V and 7 bases from J, with 17 bases between. There are 17 residues in the CDR3. DNA for the CDR3: TGTGCCAGCTCACCACGGCGAGCACAGGGAGCGAATTCACCCCTCCACTTT. Translated: CASSPRRAQGANSPLHF.

The chain's CDR3 is CASHRTGSEQYF. CDR3 in DNA: TGTGCCAGCCACCGGACAGGGAGCGAGCAGTACTTC. This chain uses TRBV27 with TRBJ2-7, with 8 bases aligning to TRBD1. J was trimmed by 6 bases and V by 8 bases; bases with no gene match: 6. CDR1 is MNHEY, CDR2 SMNVEV, per germline (reference sequence). CDR3 length equals 12 residues.

This chain connects TRBV18 to TRBJ1-1; TRBD1 agrees at 8 bases. Germline trimming cut 5 bases from V and 0 bases from J; bases unmatched to any gene: 5. CDR3 size: 15 residues. Germline V gene sequence: CDR1 KGHSH, CDR2 LQKENI. CDR3 sequence: CASSADRGLNTEAFF. CDR3 DNA: TGTGCCAGCTCAGCAGACAGGGGCCTGAACACTGAAGCTTTCTTT. Combining the CDR3 with reference TRBV18 and TRBJ1-1 gives the whole variable domain NAGVMQNPRHLVRRRGQEARLRCSPMKGHSHVYWYRQLPEEGLKFMVYLQKENIIDESGMPKERFSAEFPKEGPSILRIQQVVRGDSAAYFCASSADRGLNTEAFFGQGTRLTVV.

This chain uses TRBV7-6 with TRBJ2-1; 9 bases line up with TRBD2. The length of the CDR3 is 15 residues. Germline V gene data show CDR1 as SGHVS and CDR2 as FNYEAQ. V shed 4 bases and J 6 bases; nucleotides not matched to a gene: 7. CDR3 amino acids: CASSSLAGVVNEQFF. DNA for the CDR3: TGTGCCAGCAGCTCTTTAGCGGGAGTGGTCAATGAGCAGTTCTTC.

The chain employs TRBV30 and TRBJ2-5, with TRBD1 as a possible D gene (8 bases). The DNA matches TRBJ2-7 better at its end, which makes the J call doubtful. The CDR3 spans 14 residues. Per germline, CDR1 GTSNPN and CDR2 SVGIG (reference sequence). The DNA for the CDR3 is TGTGCCTGGAGTGTACAGGGGGGGCAGGGCGAGCAGTACTTC. This translates into CAWSVQGGQGEQYF.

J is TRBJ2-7 and V is TRBV6-5; tentatively, D is TRBD2 (5 bases). CDR1 and CDR2 from the germline V gene are MNHEY and SVGAGI. The CDR3 extends over 14 amino acids. Trimming removed 5 bases at V and 3 bases at J, with 14 bases between. The CDR3 DNA follows: TGTGCCAGCAGTCACCGCGGAGAGGGCTACGAGCAGTACTTC. Its translation is CASSHRGEGYEQYF.

The chain combines TRBV29-1 with TRBJ2-1; 7 bases agree with TRBD2. V lost 2 bases and J lost 15; bases outside the gene matches: 4. Looked up from germline, CDR1 is SQVTM and CDR2 is ANQGSEA. There are 10 residues in the CDR3. Written as DNA, the CDR3 is TGCAGCGTTGAACGAGCGGGAAGGTTCTTC. It translates to CSVERAGRFF.

The CDR3 is CASSPRTSDGNEQFF. The CDR3 DNA sequence: TGTGCCAGCAGCCCGCGGACTAGCGATGGCAATGAGCAGTTCTTC. The V gene is TRBV7-6, the J gene TRBJ2-1, with TRBD2 identical over 9 bases. The CDR3 contains 15 residues. Germline lookup yields CDR1 SGHVS and CDR2 FNYEAQ. With 5 bases clipped from V and 6 bases from J, the junction kept 8 bases outside the gene matches.

This sequence joins TRBV6-1 and TRBJ1-2; D may be TRBD1 (5 bases). V dropped 0 bases and J dropped 4 bases, with 9 bases sitting between them. The CDR3 has 14 residues. CDR1 and CDR2 from the germline V gene are MNHNS and SASEGT. CDR3 coding DNA: TGTGCCAGCAGTGAAGCAGGGGTGGGCTATGGCTACACCTTC. This encodes CASSEAGVGYGYTF.

The chain links TRBV9 to TRBJ2-1, with 12 bases lining up with TRBD2. The V gene's germline CDR1 is SGDLS and CDR2 YYNGEE. V lost 0 bases to trimming and J lost 7 bases; unmatched junction nucleotides: 11. This CDR3 region has 18 residues. CDR3 region: CASSVGTSGRRVGNEQFF. The CDR3 DNA is TGTGCCAGCAGCGTAGGTACTAGCGGGAGGAGGGTTGGGAATGAGCAGTTCTTC.